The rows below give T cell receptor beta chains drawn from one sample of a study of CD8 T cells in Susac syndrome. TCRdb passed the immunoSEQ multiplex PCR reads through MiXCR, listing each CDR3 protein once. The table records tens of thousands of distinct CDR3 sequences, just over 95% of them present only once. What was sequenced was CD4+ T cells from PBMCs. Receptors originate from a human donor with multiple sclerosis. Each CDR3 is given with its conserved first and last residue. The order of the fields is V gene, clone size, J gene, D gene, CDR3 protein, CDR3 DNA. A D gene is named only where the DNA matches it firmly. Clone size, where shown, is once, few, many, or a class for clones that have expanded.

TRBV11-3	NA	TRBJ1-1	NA	CASSLVSGHSTEAFF	TGTGCCAGCAGCTTAGTCTCGGGACATTCTACTGAAGCTTTCTTT
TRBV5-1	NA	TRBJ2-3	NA	CASSPTQGDDTQYF	TGCGCCAGCAGCCCGACCCAGGGAGACGATACGCAGTATTTT
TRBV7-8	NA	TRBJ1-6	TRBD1	CASSLLGQGPLHF	TGTGCCAGCAGCCTCCTGGGACAGGGCCCCCTCCACTTT
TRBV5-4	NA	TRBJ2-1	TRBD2	CASSFPSGGDYNEQFF	TGTGCCAGCAGCTTTCCTAGCGGGGGAGACTACAATGAGCAGTTCTTC
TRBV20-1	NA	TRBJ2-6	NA	CSASGSSSGANVLTF	TGCAGTGCCTCCGGGAGCAGCTCTGGGGCCAACGTCCTGACTTTC
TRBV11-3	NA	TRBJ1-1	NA	CASSPRVTGNTEAFF	TGTGCCAGCAGCCCCAGGGTCACTGGGAACACTGAAGCTTTCTTT
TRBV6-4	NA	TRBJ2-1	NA	CASTLFSIEQFF	TGTGCCAGCACCCTGTTCTCTATTGAGCAGTTCTTC
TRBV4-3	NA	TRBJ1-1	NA	CASSHARGPGNTEAFF	TGCGCCAGCAGCCACGCCAGGGGACCCGGCAACACTGAAGCTTTCTTT
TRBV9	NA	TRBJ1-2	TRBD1	CASSDLDRGYGYTF	TGTGCCAGCAGCGACCTGGACAGGGGCTATGGCTACACCTTC
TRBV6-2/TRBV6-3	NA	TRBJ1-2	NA	CASSYGSPPAVYGYTF	TGTGCCAGCAGTTACGGTTCGCCGCCGGCGGTCTATGGCTACACCTTC
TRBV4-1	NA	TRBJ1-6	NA	CASSQDPTSYNSPLHF	TGCGCCAGCAGCCAAGATCCTACGTCCTATAATTCACCCCTCCACTTT
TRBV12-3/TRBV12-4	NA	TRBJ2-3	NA	CASSLLGPGISDTQYF	TGTGCCAGCAGTTTATTGGGGCCCGGTATTTCAGATACGCAGTATTTT
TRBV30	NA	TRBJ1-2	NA	CAHLTPGYGYTF	TGTGCCCATCTTACCCCGGGCTATGGCTACACCTTC
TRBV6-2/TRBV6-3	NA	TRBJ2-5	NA	CASSYSMQVQETQYF	TGTGCCAGCAGTTACTCGATGCAGGTCCAAGAGACCCAGTACTTC
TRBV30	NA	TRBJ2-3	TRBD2	CAWSEALAGGVNTQYF	TGTGCCTGGTCCGAAGCCCTAGCGGGGGGGGTTAATACGCAGTATTTT
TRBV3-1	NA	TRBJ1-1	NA	CASSPSIPTEAFF	TGTGCCAGCAGCCCGTCAATTCCCACTGAAGCTTTCTTT
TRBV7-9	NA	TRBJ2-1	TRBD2	CASSLRGASGGFNEQFF	TGTGCCAGCAGCTTAAGGGGAGCTAGCGGGGGATTCAATGAGCAGTTCTTC
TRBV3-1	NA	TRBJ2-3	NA	CASRGLSTDTQYF	TGTGCCAGCAGGGGACTCAGCACAGATACGCAGTATTTT
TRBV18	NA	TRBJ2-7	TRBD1	CASSPGQGSYEQYF	TGTGCCAGCTCACCAGGACAGGGTTCCTACGAGCAGTACTTC
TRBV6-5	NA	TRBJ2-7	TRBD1	CASRPPGQRPYEQYF	TGTGCCAGCAGACCCCCGGGACAGAGGCCCTACGAGCAGTACTTC
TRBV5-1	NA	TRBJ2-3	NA	CASSKDFGTDTQYF	TGCGCCAGCAGCAAGGACTTCGGCACAGATACGCAGTATTTT
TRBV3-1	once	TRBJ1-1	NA	CASSQAGVMNTEAFF	TGTGCCAGCAGCCAAGCGGGGGTCATGAACACTGAAGCTTTCTTT
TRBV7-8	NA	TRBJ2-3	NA	CASSLVAGSTDTQYF	TGTGCCAGCAGCTTGGTCGCGGGCTCCACAGATACGCAGTATTTT
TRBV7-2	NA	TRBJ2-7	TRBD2	CASSLDPGLAGSYEQYF	TGTGCCAGCAGCTTAGACCCAGGACTAGCGGGGAGCTACGAGCAGTACTTC
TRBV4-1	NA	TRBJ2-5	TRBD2	CASSGTSEVAGTQYF	TGCGCCAGCAGCGGGACTAGCGAAGTCGCTGGGACCCAGTACTTC
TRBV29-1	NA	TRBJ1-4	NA	CSVEGPMKGLFF	TGCAGCGTGGAGGGACCCATGAAAGGGCTGTTTTTT
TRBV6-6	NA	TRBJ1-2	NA	CASSYSRREGGYTF	TGTGCCAGCAGTTACTCGAGAAGGGAGGGTGGCTACACCTTC
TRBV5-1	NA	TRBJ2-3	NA	CASSSEGRGSTDTQYF	TGCGCCAGCAGCTCCGAGGGAAGGGGGAGCACAGATACGCAGTATTTT
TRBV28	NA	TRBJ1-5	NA	CASSLSDPRSQPQHF	TGTGCCAGCAGTTTATCTGATCCCCGTAGTCAGCCCCAGCATTTT
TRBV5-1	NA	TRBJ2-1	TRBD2	CASSSVGGIYNEQFF	TGCGCCAGCAGCTCTGTGGGGGGGATATACAATGAGCAGTTCTTC
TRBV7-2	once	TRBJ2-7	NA	CASSLRGPFREQYF	TGTGCCAGCAGCCTCAGGGGACCATTCCGGGAGCAGTACTTC
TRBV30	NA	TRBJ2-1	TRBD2	CAWSSTSGGTYNEQFF	TGTGCCTGGAGTTCGACTAGCGGGGGGACCTACAATGAGCAGTTCTTC
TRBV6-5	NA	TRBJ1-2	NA	CASSYSRRRENYGYTF	TGTGCCAGCAGTTACTCCCGCAGGAGGGAAAACTATGGCTACACCTTC
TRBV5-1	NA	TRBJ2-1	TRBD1	CASSKQGAHGEQFF	TGCGCCAGCAGCAAACAGGGGGCGCATGGTGAGCAGTTCTTC
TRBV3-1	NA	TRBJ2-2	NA	CASSQTLNTGELFF	TGTGCCAGCAGCCAGACCCTGAACACCGGGGAGCTGTTTTTT
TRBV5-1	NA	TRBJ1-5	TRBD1	CASSLGDRGSQHF	TGCGCCAGCAGCTTGGGGGACAGGGGGTCCCAGCATTTT